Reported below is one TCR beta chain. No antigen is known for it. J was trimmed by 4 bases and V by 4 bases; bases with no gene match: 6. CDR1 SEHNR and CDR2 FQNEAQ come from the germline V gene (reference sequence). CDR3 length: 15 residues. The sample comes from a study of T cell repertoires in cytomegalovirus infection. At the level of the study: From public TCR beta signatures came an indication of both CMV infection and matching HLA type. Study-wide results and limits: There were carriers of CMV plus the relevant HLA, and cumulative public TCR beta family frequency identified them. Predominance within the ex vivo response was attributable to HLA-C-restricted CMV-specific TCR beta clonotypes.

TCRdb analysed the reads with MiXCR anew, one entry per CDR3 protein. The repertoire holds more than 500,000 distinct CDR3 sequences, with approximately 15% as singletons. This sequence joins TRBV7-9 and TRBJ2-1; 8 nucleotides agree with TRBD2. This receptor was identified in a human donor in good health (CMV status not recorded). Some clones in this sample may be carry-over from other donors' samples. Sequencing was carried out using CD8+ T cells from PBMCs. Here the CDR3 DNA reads TGTGCCAGCAGCTCGCCGGGACTAGAATACAATGAGCAGTTCTTC. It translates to CASSSPGLEYNEQFF.